This entry concerns a single T cell receptor (beta chain). The length of the CDR3 is 19 residues. The V gene's germline CDR1 is MNHEY and CDR2 SMNVEV (reference sequence). Trimming removed 3 bases from V and 2 bases from J; junction bases left unmatched: 14. This table comes from immunoSEQ multiplex PCR, and its TCRdb copy is limited to in-frame clones, with some not included. The sample includes 700,000 or so clones, 80% to 90% of them seen just once. The entry originates in a study of shared T cell receptors in the human thymus. Another study also made use of these data, one on human thymus T cells. That study reports: Infants, healthy and Finnish, who were having corrective surgery for congenital heart defects served as donors. It was from resections taken during corrective heart surgery that the thymus tissue came. V and J gene usage appeared biased in thymic and blood repertoires.

The TCR comes from a girl under three years old with a congenital heart defect. The chain employs TRBV27 and TRBJ1-2; 11 nucleotides line up with TRBD1. Sample: thymocytes. Here the CDR3 reads CASSFRFGQGATRNYGYTF. The CDR3 region has the DNA TGTGCCAGCAGTTTCAGATTCGGACAGGGGGCGACCCGCAACTATGGCTACACCTTC.